The 9 T cell receptor beta chains below come from one sample, sequenced in a study of T cells in Graves' hyperthyroidism and ophthalmopathy. RNA transcripts served as the template for amplifying TCR beta CDR3 regions. A set of HTBI primers served as the primers for a first-round RT-PCR of the TCR CDR3. TCRdb processed the multiplex PCR reads anew with MiXCR; each CDR3 protein has one entry. Of about 300,000 distinct CDR3 sequences listed, about 25% are singletons. The sample taken for sequencing was blood. The receptors stem from a man aged 40-50 years with Graves' hyperthyroidism that later progressed to Graves' ophthalmopathy.

This clonotype was seen many times. This sequence joins TRBV12-3 or TRBV12-4 and TRBJ1-1, with TRBD1 identical over 7 bases. This CDR3 is 13 amino acids long. The V gene end was trimmed by 6 bases and the J gene end by 6 bases; junction bases not matched to a gene: 7. The CDR3 DNA follows: TGTGCCAGCAGAGTACAAGGGGGCGCTGAAGCTTTCTTT. Translation gives CASRVQGGAEAFF.

The V gene is TRBV12-3 or TRBV12-4, the J gene TRBJ2-2; 11 bases are a match to TRBD1. There are 16 residues in the CDR3. V dropped 0 bases and J dropped 4; count of bases not matched to a gene: 1. The CDR3 protein is CASSLAGQGGTGELFF. CDR3 bases: TGTGCCAGCAGTTTAGCGGGACAGGGGGGCACCGGGGAGCTGTTTTTT.

In this sample, this clonotype turned up many times. The chain employs TRBV6-5 and TRBJ2-7, with D perhaps assigned TRBD1 or TRBD2 (6 bases each). The CDR3 loop spans 16 amino acids. Germline V CDR1 and CDR2: MNHEY, SVGAGI. Trimming cost V 0 bases and J 3 bases, with 15 bases left between them. CDR3 loop: CASSYSSRGEFYEQYF. The CDR3 DNA reads TGTGCCAGCAGTTACTCGAGTAGGGGGGAATTCTACGAGCAGTACTTC.

This clonotype was counted at least ten times. The J gene is TRBJ2-5, the V gene TRBV6-1; TRBD2 agrees at 10 bases. Looked up from germline, CDR1 is MNHNS and CDR2 is SASEGT. J gave up 5 bases and V 6 bases, and 15 bases lay outside the gene matches. The CDR3 is 17 amino acids. The CDR3 here is CASSSWGSGREEETQYF. The CDR3 DNA follows: TGTGCCAGCAGCTCCTGGGGAAGCGGGAGGGAAGAGGAGACCCAGTACTTC.

The chain employs TRBV10-3 and TRBJ2-7, with 9 bases fitting TRBD2. J gave up 5 bases and V 0 bases, and 8 bases lay outside the gene matches. CDR1 and CDR2 from the germline V gene are ENHRY and SYGVKD. This CDR3 contains 16 residues. The CDR3 region has the DNA TGTGCCATCAGTGAGTCAATGGGACTAGCCGGGAACGAGCAGTACTTC. Translating it yields CAISESMGLAGNEQYF.

This clonotype was seen once. A much larger clonotype is one base distant, so this may be a read error. In DNA, the CDR3 is TGTGACAGCAGCTTAACGACCGGTGCCGGGGAGCTGTTTTTT. Translating it yields CDSSLTTGAGELFF. V and J are TRBV11-3 and TRBJ2-2, with no clear D. The CDR3 loop spans 14 amino acids. Germline loops: CDR1 SGHNT, CDR2 YENEEA.

Ten or more counts support this clonotype. This sequence joins TRBV5-1 and TRBJ2-7; 14 bases match TRBD2. Germline CDR1 is SGHRS and CDR2 is YFSETQ. With 4 bases clipped from V and 10 bases from J, the junction kept 10 bases outside the gene matches. The length of the CDR3 is 15 residues. CDR3 DNA sequence: TGCGCCAGCAGCCAGGGACTAGCGGGAGTGGGACTACAGTACTTC. Translated, it gives CASSQGLAGVGLQYF.

This clonotype has ten or more counts. The chain combines TRBV20-1 with TRBJ2-7; the match to TRBD2 covers 8 bases. The V gene end was trimmed by 1 base and the J gene end by 4 bases; junction bases not matched to a gene: 3. Germline V gene sequence: CDR1 DFQATT, CDR2 SNEGSKA (reference sequence). This CDR3 comprises 13 residues. CDR3 in amino acids: CSARASGFYEQYF. CDR3 coding DNA: TGCAGTGCTAGAGCTAGCGGGTTTTACGAGCAGTACTTC.

Ten or more counts support this clonotype. This sequence joins TRBV6-1 and TRBJ1-5; weak D call: TRBD1 (6 bases). The germline CDR1 and CDR2 sequences are MNHNS and SASEGT. This CDR3 comprises 13 residues. Trimming took off 8 bases at V and 1 base at J, with 9 bases between the two ends. CDR3 sequence: CASGGLSNQPQHF. As DNA, the CDR3 is TGTGCCAGCGGGGGCCTCAGCAATCAGCCCCAGCATTTT.